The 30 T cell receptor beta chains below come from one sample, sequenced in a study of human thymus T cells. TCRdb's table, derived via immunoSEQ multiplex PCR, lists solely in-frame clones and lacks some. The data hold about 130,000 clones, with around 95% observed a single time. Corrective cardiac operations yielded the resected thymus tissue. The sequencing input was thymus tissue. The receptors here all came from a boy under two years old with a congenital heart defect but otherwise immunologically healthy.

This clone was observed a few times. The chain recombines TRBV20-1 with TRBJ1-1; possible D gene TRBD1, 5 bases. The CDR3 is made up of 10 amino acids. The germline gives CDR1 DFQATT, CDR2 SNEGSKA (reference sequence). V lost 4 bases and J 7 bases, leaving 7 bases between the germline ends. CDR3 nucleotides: TGCAGTGCTACCGACAGTGAAGCTTTCTTT. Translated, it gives CSATDSEAFF.

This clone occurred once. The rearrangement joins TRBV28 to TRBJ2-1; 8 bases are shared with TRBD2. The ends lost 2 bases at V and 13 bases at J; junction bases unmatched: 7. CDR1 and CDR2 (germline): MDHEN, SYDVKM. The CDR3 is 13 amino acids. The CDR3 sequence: CASSLGMRGAQFF. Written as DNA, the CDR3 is TGTGCCAGCAGTTTAGGGATGCGGGGGGCCCAGTTCTTC.

The CDR3 nucleotides read TGTGCCAGCAGTGAAGTATCGCCGCAAACGGGCTACGAGCAGTACTTC. It is translated as CASSEVSPQTGYEQYF. This rearrangement joins TRBV2 to TRBJ2-7; D unclear. Germline CDR1 reads SNHLY; CDR2 reads FYNNEI. V dropped 1 base and J dropped 3 bases, with 16 bases sitting between them. The CDR3 spans 16 residues.

The CDR3 sequence: CASSKSGPSTDTQYF. DNA of the CDR3: TGTGCCAGTTCTAAGAGCGGACCTAGCACAGATACGCAGTATTTT. This sequence joins TRBV19 and TRBJ2-3; D perhaps matches TRBD2 (5 bases). The germline V gene has CDR1 LNHDA and CDR2 SQIVND (reference sequence). The V gene lost 8 bases and the J gene lost 0 bases, with 15 bases spanning the gap. The CDR3 covers 15 residues.

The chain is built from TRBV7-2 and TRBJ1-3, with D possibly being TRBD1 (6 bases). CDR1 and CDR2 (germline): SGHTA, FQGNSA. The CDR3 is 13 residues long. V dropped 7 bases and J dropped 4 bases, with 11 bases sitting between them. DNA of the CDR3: TGTGCCAGCACCTACAGGGAAGGAAACACCATATATTTT. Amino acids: CASTYREGNTIYF.

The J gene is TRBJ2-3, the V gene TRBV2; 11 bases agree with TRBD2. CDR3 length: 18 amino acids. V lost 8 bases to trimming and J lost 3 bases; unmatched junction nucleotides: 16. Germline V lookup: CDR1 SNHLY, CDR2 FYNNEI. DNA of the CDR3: TGTGCCAGCCTCAAGCCGATGGGACTAGCGGAAGATACAGATACGCAGTATTTT. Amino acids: CASLKPMGLAEDTDTQYF.

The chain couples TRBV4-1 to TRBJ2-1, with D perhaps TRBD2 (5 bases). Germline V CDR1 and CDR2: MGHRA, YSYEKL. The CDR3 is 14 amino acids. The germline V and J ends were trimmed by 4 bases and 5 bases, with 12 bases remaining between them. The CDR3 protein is CASSRSVLNNEQFF. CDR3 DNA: TGCGCCAGCAGCCGTAGCGTATTAAACAATGAGCAGTTCTTC.

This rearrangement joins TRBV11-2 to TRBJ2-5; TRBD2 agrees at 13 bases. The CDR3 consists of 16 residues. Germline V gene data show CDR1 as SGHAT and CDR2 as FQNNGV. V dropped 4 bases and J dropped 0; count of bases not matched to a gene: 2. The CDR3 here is CASSSGLAGDQETQYF. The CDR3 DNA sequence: TGTGCCAGCAGCTCCGGACTAGCGGGGGACCAAGAGACCCAGTACTTC.

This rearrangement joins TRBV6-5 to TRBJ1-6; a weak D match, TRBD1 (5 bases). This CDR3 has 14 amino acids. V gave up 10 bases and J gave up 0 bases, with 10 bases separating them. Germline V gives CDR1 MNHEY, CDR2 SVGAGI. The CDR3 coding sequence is TGTGCCACCAGACAGAGCTCCTATAATTCACCCCTCCACTTT. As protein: CATRQSSYNSPLHF.

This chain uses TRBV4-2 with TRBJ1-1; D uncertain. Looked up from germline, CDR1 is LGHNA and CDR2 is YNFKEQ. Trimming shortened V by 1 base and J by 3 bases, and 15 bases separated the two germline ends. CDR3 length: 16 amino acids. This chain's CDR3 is CASSQVEARQDTEAFF. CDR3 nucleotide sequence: TGTGCCAGCAGCCAAGTCGAGGCCCGACAAGACACTGAAGCTTTCTTT.

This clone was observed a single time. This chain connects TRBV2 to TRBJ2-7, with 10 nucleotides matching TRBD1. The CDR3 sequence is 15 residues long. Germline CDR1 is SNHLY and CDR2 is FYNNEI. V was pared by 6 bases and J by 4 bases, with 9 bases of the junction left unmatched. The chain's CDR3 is CASSQGQGRRYEQYF. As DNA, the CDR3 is TGTGCCAGCAGCCAGGGACAGGGGAGAAGGTACGAGCAGTACTTC.

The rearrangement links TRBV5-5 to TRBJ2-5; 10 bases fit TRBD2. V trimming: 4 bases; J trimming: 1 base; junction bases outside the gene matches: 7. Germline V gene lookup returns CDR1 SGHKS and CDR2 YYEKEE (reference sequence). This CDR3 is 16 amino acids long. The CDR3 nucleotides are TGTGCCAGCAGCCCGCCTAGCGGGGGCCTCCAAGAGACCCAGTACTTC. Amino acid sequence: CASSPPSGGLQETQYF.

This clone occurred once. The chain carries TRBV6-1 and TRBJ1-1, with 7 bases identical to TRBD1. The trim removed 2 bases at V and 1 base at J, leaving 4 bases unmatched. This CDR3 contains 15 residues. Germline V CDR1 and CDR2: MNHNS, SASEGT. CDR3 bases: TGTGCCAGCAGTGAACGGGACAGCGAGAACACTGAAGCTTTCTTT. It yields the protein CASSERDSENTEAFF.

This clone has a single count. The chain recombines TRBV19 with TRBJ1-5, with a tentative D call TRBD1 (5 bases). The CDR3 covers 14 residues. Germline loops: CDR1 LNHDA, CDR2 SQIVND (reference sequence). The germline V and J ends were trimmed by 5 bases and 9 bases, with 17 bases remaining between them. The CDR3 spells CASSVDSPLRPQHF. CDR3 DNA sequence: TGTGCCAGTAGTGTTGACAGCCCTCTTCGGCCCCAGCATTTT.

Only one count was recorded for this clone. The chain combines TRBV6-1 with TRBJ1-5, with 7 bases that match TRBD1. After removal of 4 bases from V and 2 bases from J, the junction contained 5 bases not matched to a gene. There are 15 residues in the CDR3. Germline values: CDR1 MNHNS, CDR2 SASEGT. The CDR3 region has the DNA TGTGCCAGCAGTGGAGACAGGGTAGGCAATCAGCCCCAGCATTTT. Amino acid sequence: CASSGDRVGNQPQHF.

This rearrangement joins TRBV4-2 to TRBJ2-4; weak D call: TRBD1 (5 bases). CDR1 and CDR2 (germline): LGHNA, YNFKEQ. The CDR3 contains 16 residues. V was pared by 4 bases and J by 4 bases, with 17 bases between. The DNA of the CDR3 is TGTGCCAGCAGCCCCCCTGGGGCAAGGGTTAAAAACATTCAGTACTTC. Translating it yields CASSPPGARVKNIQYF.

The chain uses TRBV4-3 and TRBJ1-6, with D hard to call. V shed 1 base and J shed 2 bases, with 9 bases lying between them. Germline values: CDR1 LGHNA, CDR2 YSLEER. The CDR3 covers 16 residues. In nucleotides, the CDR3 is TGCGCCAGCAGCCAAGCAATAACTACCTATAATTCACCCCTCCACTTT. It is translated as CASSQAITTYNSPLHF.

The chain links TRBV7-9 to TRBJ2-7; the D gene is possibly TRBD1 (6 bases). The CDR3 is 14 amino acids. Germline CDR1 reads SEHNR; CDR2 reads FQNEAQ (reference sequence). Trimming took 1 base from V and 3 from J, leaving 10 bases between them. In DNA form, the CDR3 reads TGTGCCAGCAGCTTAGGGCAGGGGAACTACGAGCAGTACTTC. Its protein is CASSLGQGNYEQYF.

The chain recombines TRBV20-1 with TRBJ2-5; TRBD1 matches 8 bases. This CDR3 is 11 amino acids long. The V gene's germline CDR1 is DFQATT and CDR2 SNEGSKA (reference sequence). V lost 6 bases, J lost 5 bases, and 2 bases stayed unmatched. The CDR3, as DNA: TGCAGTGCGCGACAGGGGGAGACCCAGTACTTC. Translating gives CSARQGETQYF.

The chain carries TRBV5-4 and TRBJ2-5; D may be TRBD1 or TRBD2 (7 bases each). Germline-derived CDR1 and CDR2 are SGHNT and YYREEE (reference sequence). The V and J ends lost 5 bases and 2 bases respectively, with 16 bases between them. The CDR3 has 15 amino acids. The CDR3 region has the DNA TGTGCCAGCAGGTCTCAGGGGGGGCGACAAGAGACCCAGTACTTC. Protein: CASRSQGGRQETQYF.

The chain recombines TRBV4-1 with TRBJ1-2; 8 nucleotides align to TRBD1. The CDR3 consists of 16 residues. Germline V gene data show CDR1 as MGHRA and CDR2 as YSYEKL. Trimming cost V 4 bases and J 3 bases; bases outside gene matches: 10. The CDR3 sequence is CASSPRTGKKDYGYTF. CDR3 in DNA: TGCGCCAGCAGCCCTAGGACAGGGAAAAAGGACTATGGCTACACCTTC.

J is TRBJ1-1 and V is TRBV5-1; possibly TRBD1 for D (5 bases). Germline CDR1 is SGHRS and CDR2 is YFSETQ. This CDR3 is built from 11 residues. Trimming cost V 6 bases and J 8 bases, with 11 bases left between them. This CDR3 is CASTAGGEAFF. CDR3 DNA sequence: TGCGCCAGCACCGCTGGGGGGGAAGCTTTCTTT.

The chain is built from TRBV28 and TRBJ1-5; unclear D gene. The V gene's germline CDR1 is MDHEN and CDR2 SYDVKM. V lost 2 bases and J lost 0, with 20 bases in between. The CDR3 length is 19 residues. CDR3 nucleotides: TGTGCCAGCAGTTTAACTTGGACGGTCCAGCCCCTTAGCAATCAGCCCCAGCATTTT. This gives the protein CASSLTWTVQPLSNQPQHF.

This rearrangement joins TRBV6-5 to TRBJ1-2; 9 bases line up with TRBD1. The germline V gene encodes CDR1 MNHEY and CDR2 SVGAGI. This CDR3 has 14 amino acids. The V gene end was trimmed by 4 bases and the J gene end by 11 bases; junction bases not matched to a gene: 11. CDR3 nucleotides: TGTGCCAGCAGTTTATCCGGGACAGGGAGAGGTTACACCTTC. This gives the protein CASSLSGTGRGYTF.

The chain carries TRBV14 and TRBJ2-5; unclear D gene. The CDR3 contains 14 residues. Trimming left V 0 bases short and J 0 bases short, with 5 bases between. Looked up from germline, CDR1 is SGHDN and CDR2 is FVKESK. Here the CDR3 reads CASSQDDNQETQYF. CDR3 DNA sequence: TGTGCCAGCAGCCAAGATGATAACCAAGAGACCCAGTACTTC.

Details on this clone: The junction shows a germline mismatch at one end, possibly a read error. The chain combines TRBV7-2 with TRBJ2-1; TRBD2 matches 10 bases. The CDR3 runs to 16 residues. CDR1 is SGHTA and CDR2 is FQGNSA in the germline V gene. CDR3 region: CGSSLGPAGGPREQFF. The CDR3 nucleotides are TGTGGCAGCAGCTTAGGGCCAGCGGGGGGGCCTAGGGAGCAGTTCTTC.

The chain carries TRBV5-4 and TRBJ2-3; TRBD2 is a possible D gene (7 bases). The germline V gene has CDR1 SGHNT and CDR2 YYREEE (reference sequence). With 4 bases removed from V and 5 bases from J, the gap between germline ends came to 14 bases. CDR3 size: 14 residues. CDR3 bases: TGTGCCAGCAGCGGCGGGGGCTGGGAAGATACGCAGTATTTT. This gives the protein CASSGGGWEDTQYF.

Here the CDR3 reads CASSQRTVNTEAFF. The CDR3 DNA sequence: TGCGCCAGCAGCCAAAGGACCGTGAACACTGAAGCTTTCTTT. This chain links TRBV4-3 with TRBJ1-1; no clear D gene. The CDR3 spans 14 residues. Germline CDR1 and CDR2: LGHNA and YSLEER. Trimming left V 2 bases short and J 0 bases short, with 7 bases between.

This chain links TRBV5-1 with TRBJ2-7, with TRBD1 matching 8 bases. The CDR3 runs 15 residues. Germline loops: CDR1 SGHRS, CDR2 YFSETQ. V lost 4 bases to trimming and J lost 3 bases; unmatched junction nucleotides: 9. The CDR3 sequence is CASSETGTGYYEQYF. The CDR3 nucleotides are TGCGCCAGCAGCGAGACCGGGACAGGTTACTACGAGCAGTACTTC. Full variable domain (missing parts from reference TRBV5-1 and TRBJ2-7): KAGVTQTPRYLIKTRGQQVTLSCSPISGHRSVSWYQQTPGQGLQFLFEYFSETQRNKGNFPGRFSGRQFSNSRSEMNVSTLELGDSALYLCASSETGTGYYEQYFGPGTRLTVT.

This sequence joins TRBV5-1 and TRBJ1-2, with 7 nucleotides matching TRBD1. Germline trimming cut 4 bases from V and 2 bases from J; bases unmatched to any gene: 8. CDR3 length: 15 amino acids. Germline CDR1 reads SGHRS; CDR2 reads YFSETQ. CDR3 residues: CASSLSETGNYGYTF. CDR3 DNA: TGCGCCAGCAGCCTGTCGGAGACAGGGAACTATGGCTACACCTTC. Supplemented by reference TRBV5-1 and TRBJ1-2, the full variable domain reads KAGVTQTPRYLIKTRGQQVTLSCSPISGHRSVSWYQQTPGQGLQFLFEYFSETQRNKGNFPGRFSGRQFSNSRSEMNVSTLELGDSALYLCASSLSETGNYGYTFGSGTRLTVV.